This T cell receptor (beta chain) comes out of a study of regulatory T cells in long-lasting Graves disease. Whole-study results and caveats: The small sample size may have reduced accuracy.

The CDR3 runs 15 residues. Trimming cost V 4 bases and J 7 bases, with 19 bases left between them. Looked up from germline, CDR1 is LGHDT and CDR2 is YNNKEL (reference sequence). This clonotype has a count of ten or more. Its specificity is unknown. The time point is: newly diagnosed GD, antithyroid drugs for less than 3 months. Researchers made the TCR library from RNA that was extracted from PBMCs. Peripheral blood, approximately 9 milliliters per patient, was collected in EDTA tubes. iRepertoire HTBI primers and Arm-PCR of CDR3 regions built TCR beta libraries. MiXCR, run by TCRdb on the multiplex PCR reads, gives a single entry per CDR3 protein. The sample carries hundreds of thousands of distinct CDR3 sequences, 16% recorded once. The data were also submitted as part of a second study, on T cells in Graves' hyperthyroidism and ophthalmopathy. This second study notes: If no ophthalmopathy progression occurred within 18 months, Graves' hyperthyroidism was stable.

The gene calls are TRBV3-1 and TRBJ2-5; D is unresolved. The TCR sequence derives from a man aged 35 to 55 with Graves disease. The specimen comprised peripheral blood mononuclear cells (PBMCs), sampled at new diagnosis, from a patient treated with antithyroid drugs. The CDR3 sequence: CASSPLRSFEATQYF. CDR3 DNA sequence: TGTGCCAGCAGCCCGTTACGGTCCTTCGAAGCGACCCAGTACTTC.